This T cell receptor (beta chain) is drawn from a study of T cells after yellow fever vaccination. Making TCR cDNA involved 5'RACE template switching, which added UMIs and a universal primer site. TCRdb recomputed calls from the 5' RACE reads with MiXCR, one row per CDR3 protein. The sample contains 200,000 to 300,000 distinct CDR3 sequences, roughly 13% of which appear only once. With respect to this clonotype: At one end, the junction sequence differs from germline, possibly due to a read error.

The CDR3 loop spans 17 amino acids. Germline V gives CDR1 SGHRS, CDR2 YFSETQ. V usage is TRBV5-1 and J usage is TRBJ2-3; TRBD2 agrees at 9 bases. The receptor comes from a man between 25 and 39 years old who received the YFV17D yellow fever vaccine. Specimen: CD4+ T cells sorted from PBMCs, collected 45 days after the yellow fever booster vaccination. The CDR3 is CASSLALAGGSTDTQYF. CDR3 nucleotide sequence: TGTGCCAGCAGTTTAGCGCTTGCGGGAGGGAGCACAGATACGCAGTATTTT.